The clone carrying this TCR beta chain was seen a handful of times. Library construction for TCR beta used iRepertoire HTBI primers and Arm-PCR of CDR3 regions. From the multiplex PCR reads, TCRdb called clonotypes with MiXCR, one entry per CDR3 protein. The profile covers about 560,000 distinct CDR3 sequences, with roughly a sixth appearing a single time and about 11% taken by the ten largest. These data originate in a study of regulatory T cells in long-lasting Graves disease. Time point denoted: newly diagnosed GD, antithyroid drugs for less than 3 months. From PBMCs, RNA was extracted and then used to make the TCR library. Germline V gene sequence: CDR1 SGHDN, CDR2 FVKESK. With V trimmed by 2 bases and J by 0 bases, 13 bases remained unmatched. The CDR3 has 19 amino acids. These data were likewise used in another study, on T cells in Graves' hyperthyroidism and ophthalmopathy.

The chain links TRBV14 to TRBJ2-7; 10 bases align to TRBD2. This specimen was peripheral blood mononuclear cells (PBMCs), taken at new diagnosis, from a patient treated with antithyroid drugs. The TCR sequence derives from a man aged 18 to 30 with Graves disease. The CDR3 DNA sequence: TGTGCCAGCAGCCAATTGGAGACTAGCGGGTTCGTGAGCTCCTACGAGCAGTACTTC. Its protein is CASSQLETSGFVSSYEQYF.